What follows are 8 T cell receptor beta chains derived from one specimen sequenced in a study of cytomegalovirus exposure and HLA in healthy donors. Measured with immunoSEQ multiplex PCR; TCRdb has only the in-frame clones, and not every one. The repertoire holds 220,000 or so clones, with 75% to 95% as singletons. The sequenced material came from PBMCs. The receptors stem from a woman between 18 and 30 years old in good health and CMV-seronegative.

The chain recombines TRBV18 with TRBJ2-7; 7 positions agree with TRBD2. Per germline, CDR1 KGHSH and CDR2 LQKENI. V was clipped by 5 bases and J by 4 bases; unmatched bases: 5. This CDR3 has 13 residues. The CDR3 bases are TGTGCCAGCTCAGTCGGGGGGTCTTACGAGCAGTACTTC. Translation: CASSVGGSYEQYF.

The chain uses TRBV19 and TRBJ2-1; TRBD2 agrees at 13 bases. This CDR3 spans 17 amino acids. V shed 1 base, J shed 5 bases, and the junction held 5 bases outside the gene matches. The germline CDR1 and CDR2 sequences are LNHDA and SQIVND (reference sequence). The CDR3 DNA is TGTGCCAGTAGTATAGGTCTACTAGCGGGAGGGAACAATGAGCAGTTCTTC. Protein product: CASSIGLLAGGNNEQFF.

The rearrangement joins TRBV5-4 to TRBJ2-1; D perhaps matches TRBD1 (7 bases). Germline CDR1 reads SGHNT; CDR2 reads YYREEE (reference sequence). Trimming shortened V by 0 bases and J by 6 bases, and 13 bases separated the two germline ends. The CDR3 totals 15 residues. DNA of the CDR3: TGTGCCAGCAGCTTGGGGGGGGACAGCCCCAATGAGCAGTTCTTC. It specifies CASSLGGDSPNEQFF. Drawing the rest from reference TRBV5-4 and TRBJ2-1, the complete variable domain is ETGVTQSPTHLIKTRGQQVTLRCSSQSGHNTVSWYQQALGQGPQFIFQYYREEENGRGNFPPRFSGLQFPNYSSELNVNALELDDSALYLCASSLGGDSPNEQFFGPGTRLTVL.

The rearrangement uses TRBV27 and TRBJ2-1; possibly TRBD1 for D (5 bases). CDR1 MNHEY and CDR2 SMNVEV come from the germline V gene (reference sequence). The CDR3 extends over 15 amino acids. V was cut by 6 bases and J by 0 bases, with 12 bases left in between. The DNA for the CDR3 is TGTGCCAGCAGCTCAGGGCTGAGCTCCTACAATGAGCAGTTCTTC. Protein sequence: CASSSGLSSYNEQFF.

This chain uses TRBV5-6 with TRBJ2-2; 7 bases map to TRBD2. The ends lost 2 bases at V and 4 bases at J; junction bases unmatched: 5. CDR3 size: 15 residues. Germline CDR1 reads SGHDT; CDR2 reads YYEEEE. The CDR3: CASSFVGGSTGELFF. DNA for the CDR3: TGTGCCAGCAGCTTCGTGGGAGGGTCCACCGGGGAGCTGTTTTTT.

The chain carries TRBV9 and TRBJ2-1; 8 bases are shared with TRBD1. CDR1 is SGDLS, CDR2 YYNGEE, per germline. Trimming cost V 3 bases and J 6 bases; bases outside gene matches: 20. The CDR3 totals 19 residues. DNA of the CDR3: TGTGCCAGCAGCGAAGCCCTTCTCCTCTTCGGGACAGGAACCAATGAGCAGTTCTTC. Translated, it gives CASSEALLLFGTGTNEQFF.

This chain joins TRBV27 and TRBJ2-7; 7 bases are shared with TRBD1. This CDR3 contains 13 residues. Germline trimming cut 2 bases from V and 6 bases from J; bases unmatched to any gene: 4. Germline V lookup: CDR1 MNHEY, CDR2 SMNVEV (reference sequence). CDR3 bases: TGTGCCAGCAGTTTAAGACAGGGCGGCGAGCAGTACTTC. Protein: CASSLRQGGEQYF.

J is TRBJ1-2 and V is TRBV9; D call uncertain. In germline, CDR1 is SGDLS, CDR2 YYNGEE. V lost 0 bases and J lost 4, with 10 bases in between. CDR3 size: 14 residues. CDR3 nucleotide sequence: TGTGCCAGCAGCGTAGCGGCTCGAGGCTATGGCTACACCTTC. It encodes CASSVAARGYGYTF. Based on the CDR3 plus reference TRBV9 and TRBJ1-2, the full variable domain is DSGVTQTPKHLITATGQRVTLRCSPRSGDLSVYWYQQSLDQGLQFLIQYYNGEERAKGNILERFSAQQFPDLHSELNLSSLELGDSALYFCASSVAARGYGYTFGSGTRLTVV.